These 8 T cell receptor beta chains were all obtained from the same sample, sequenced in a study of T cell changes during pregnancy in multiple sclerosis. Repertoires were generated with immunoSEQ multiplex PCR, while TCRdb's copy carries only in-frame clones and drops some. The sample holds tens of thousands of clones, around 92% seen once. Specimen: peripheral blood, collected in the second trimester of pregnancy. The receptors here all came from a female donor in good health, enrolled as a control in a pregnancy study.

The sample holds one count of this clone. The V gene is TRBV6-5, the J gene TRBJ2-1; D gene uncertain. Trimming took off 3 bases at V and 0 bases at J, with 6 bases between the two ends. The germline V gene has CDR1 MNHEY and CDR2 SVGAGI. The CDR3 is made up of 14 amino acids. CDR3 protein: CASSYFSSYNEQFF. In DNA form, the CDR3 reads TGTGCCAGCAGTTATTTTAGCTCCTACAATGAGCAGTTCTTC.

The CDR3 region has the DNA TGTGCCAGCAGTTACGATCCAGGGTTCTCCTACGAGCAGTACTTC. This codes for CASSYDPGFSYEQYF. The chain has TRBV6-5 and TRBJ2-7; weak D call: TRBD1 (5 bases). Germline V gives CDR1 MNHEY, CDR2 SVGAGI. With 2 bases removed from V and 0 bases from J, the gap between germline ends came to 11 bases. The CDR3 has 15 residues.

The V call is TRBV20-1, the J call TRBJ2-1; TRBD1 might be the D (6 bases). CDR1 and CDR2 from the germline V gene are DFQATT and SNEGSKA (reference sequence). Trimming shortened V by 2 bases and J by 7 bases, and 6 bases separated the two germline ends. The CDR3 contains 11 residues. In nucleotides, the CDR3 is TGCAGTGCTAGAAGGGGGAATGAGCAGTTCTTC. Translation gives CSARRGNEQFF.

The chain is built from TRBV29-1 and TRBJ2-3; D unresolved. Trimming took 6 bases from V and 0 from J, leaving 13 bases between them. The CDR3 covers 14 residues. Germline CDR1 SQVTM, CDR2 ANQGSEA. This CDR3 reads CSVSSLSSTDTQYF. The CDR3 DNA reads as TGCAGCGTCTCTAGTTTATCTAGCACAGATACGCAGTATTTT.

This clone appeared a few times. This sequence joins TRBV7-9 and TRBJ1-2; 9 positions match TRBD1. Germline lookup yields CDR1 SEHNR and CDR2 FQNEAQ (reference sequence). J lost 7 bases, V lost 4 bases, and 7 bases had no gene match. This CDR3 comprises 14 residues. CDR3 sequence: CASSWSRTGAGYTF. The CDR3 DNA reads as TGTGCCAGCAGCTGGTCGAGGACAGGGGCTGGCTACACCTTC.

This chain uses TRBV2 with TRBJ2-1, with TRBD1 matching over 8 bases. CDR1 and CDR2 (germline): SNHLY, FYNNEI. Trimming removed 7 bases from V and 4 bases from J; junction bases left unmatched: 9. The CDR3 extends over 15 amino acids. The CDR3 protein is CASTKDRVPYNEQFF. As DNA, the CDR3 is TGTGCCAGCACAAAGGACAGGGTCCCTTACAATGAGCAGTTCTTC. The full variable domain, its missing parts supplied by reference TRBV2 and TRBJ2-1, is EPEVTQTPSHQVTQMGQEVILRCVPISNHLYFYWYRQILGQKVEFLVSFYNNEISEKSEIFDDQFSVERPDGSNFTLKIRSTKLEDSAMYFCASTKDRVPYNEQFFGPGTRLTVL.

V and J are TRBV6-6 and TRBJ2-7; 7 positions match TRBD2. V lost 2 bases to trimming and J lost 9 bases; unmatched junction nucleotides: 7. The germline V gene has CDR1 MNHNY and CDR2 SVGAGI (reference sequence). The CDR3 has 13 amino acids. For the CDR3, the DNA is TGTGCCAGCAGTTACAGGGATGGGGGGGGGCAGTACTTC. This encodes CASSYRDGGGQYF.

This chain uses TRBV19 with TRBJ1-5; no reliable D call. Per germline, CDR1 LNHDA and CDR2 SQIVND (reference sequence). V lost 3 bases to trimming and J lost 0 bases, with 15 bases between them. The CDR3 contains 17 residues. The CDR3 reads CASSIGDRDYSNQPQHF. CDR3 sequence (DNA): TGTGCCAGTAGTATTGGGGATCGAGACTATAGCAATCAGCCCCAGCATTTT.